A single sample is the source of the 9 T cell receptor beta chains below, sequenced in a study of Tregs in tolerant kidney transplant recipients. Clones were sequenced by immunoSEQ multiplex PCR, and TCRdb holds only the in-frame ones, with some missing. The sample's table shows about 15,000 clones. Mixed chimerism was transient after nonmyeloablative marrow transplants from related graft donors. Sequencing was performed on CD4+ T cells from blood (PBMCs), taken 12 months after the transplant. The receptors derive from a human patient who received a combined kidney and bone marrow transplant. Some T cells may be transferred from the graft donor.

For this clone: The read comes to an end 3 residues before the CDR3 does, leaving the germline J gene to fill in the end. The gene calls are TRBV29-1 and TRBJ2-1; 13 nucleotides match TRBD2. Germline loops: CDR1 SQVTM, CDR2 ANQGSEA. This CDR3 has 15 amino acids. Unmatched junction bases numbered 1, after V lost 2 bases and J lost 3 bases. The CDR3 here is CSVETSGRGYNEQFF. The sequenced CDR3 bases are TGCAGCGTTGAAACTAGCGGGAGGGGCTACAATGAG.

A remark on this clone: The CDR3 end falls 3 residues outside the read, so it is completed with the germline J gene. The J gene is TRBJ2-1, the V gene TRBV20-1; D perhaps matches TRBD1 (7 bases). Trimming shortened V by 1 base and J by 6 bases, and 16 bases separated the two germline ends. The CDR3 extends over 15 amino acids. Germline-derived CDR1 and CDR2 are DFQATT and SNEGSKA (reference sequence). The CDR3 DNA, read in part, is TGCAGTGCTAGAGTGGGGGGACGGGACAGCAATGAG. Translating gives CSARVGGRDSNE. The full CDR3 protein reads CSARVGGRDSNEQFF.

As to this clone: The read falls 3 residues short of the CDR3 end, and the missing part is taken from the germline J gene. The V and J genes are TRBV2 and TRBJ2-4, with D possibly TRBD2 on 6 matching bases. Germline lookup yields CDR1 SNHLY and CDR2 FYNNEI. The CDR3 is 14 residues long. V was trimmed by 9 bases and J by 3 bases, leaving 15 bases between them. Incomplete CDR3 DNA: TGTGCCAGAGCCGGAGGGCCTGACAAAAACATT. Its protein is CARAGGPDKNI. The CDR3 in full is CARAGGPDKNIQYF.

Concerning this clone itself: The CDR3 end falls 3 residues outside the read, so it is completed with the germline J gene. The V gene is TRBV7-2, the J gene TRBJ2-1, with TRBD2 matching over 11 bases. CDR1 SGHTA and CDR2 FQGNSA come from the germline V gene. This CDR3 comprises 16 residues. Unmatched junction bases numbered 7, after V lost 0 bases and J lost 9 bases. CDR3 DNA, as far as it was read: TGTGCCAGCAGCTTAGCGGCTAGCGGGAGGAGGGGTGAG. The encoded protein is CASSLAASGRRGE. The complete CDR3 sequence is CASSLAASGRRGEQFF.

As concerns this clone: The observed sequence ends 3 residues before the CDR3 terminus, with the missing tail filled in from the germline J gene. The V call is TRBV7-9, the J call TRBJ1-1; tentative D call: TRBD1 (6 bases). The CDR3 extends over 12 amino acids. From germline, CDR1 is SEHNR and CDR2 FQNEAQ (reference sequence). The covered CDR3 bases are TGTGCCAGCAGCTTGTACAGGGATGGA. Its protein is CASSLYRDG. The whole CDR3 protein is CASSLYRDGAFF.

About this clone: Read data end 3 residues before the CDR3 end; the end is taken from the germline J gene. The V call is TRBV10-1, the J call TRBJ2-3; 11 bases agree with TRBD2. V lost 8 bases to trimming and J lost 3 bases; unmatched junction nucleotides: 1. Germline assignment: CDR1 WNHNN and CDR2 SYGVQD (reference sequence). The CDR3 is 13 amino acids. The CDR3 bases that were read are TGCGCCAGCGGGACTAGCGGAACAGATACG. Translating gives CASGTSGTDT. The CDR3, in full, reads CASGTSGTDTQYF.

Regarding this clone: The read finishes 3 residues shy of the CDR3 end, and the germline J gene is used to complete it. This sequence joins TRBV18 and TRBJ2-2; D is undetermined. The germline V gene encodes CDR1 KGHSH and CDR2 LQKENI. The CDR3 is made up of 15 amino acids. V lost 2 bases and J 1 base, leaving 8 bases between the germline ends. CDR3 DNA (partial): TGTGCCAGCTCACCATTTCCCCGGAACACCGGGGAG. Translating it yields CASSPFPRNTGE. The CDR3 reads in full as CASSPFPRNTGELFF.

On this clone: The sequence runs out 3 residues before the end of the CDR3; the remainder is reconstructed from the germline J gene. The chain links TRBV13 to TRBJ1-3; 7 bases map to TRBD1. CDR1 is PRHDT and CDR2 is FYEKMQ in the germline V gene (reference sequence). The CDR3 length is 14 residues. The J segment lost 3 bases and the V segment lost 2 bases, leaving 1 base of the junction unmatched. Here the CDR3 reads CASSLTGDGNTIYF. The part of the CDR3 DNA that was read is TGTGCCAGCAGCTTAACAGGGGATGGAAACACC.

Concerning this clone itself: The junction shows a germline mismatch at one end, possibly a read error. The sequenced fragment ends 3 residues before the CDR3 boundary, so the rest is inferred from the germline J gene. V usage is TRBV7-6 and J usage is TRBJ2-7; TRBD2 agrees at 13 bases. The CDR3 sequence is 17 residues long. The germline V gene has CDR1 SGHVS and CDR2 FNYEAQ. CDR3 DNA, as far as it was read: TGTGCCAGCAGCGATGGACTAGCGGGAGTAGGATCCTCCGAG. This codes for CASSDGLAGVGSSE. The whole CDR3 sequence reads CASSDGLAGVGSSEQYF. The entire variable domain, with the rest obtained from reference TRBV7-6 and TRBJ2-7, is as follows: GAGVSQSPRYKVTKRGQDVALRCDPISGHVSLYWYRQALGQGPEFLTYFNYEAQQDKSGLPNDRFSAERPEGSISTLTIQRTEQRDSAMYRCASSDGLAGVGSSEQYFGPGTRLTVT.